The 28 T cell receptor beta chains in this list originate from one sample, sequenced in a study of OX40 agonist ivuxolimab in advanced cancers. Profiled with immunoSEQ multiplex PCR; TCRdb holds only in-frame clones, not every one. The sample carries 30,000 to 45,000 clones, 88% recorded once. The sequencing used CD4+ or CD8+ T cells sorted from blood, collected in a trial of the OX40 agonist ivuxolimab. Receptors originate from an adult with an advanced solid tumor such as melanoma, head and neck, liver or kidney cancer.

CDR3 in amino acids: CASSGPRQGNYEQYF. The CDR3 DNA reads as TGTGCCAGCAGTGGCCCCCGACAGGGGAACTACGAGCAGTACTTC. The chain links TRBV28 to TRBJ2-7, with TRBD1 matching over 8 bases. The germline V gene encodes CDR1 MDHEN and CDR2 SYDVKM. The CDR3 has 15 residues. The junction had 9 bases not matched to a gene; V was cut back by 5 bases and J by 3 bases.

The chain couples TRBV6-6 to TRBJ2-1; 9 bases map to TRBD2. V gave up 6 bases and J gave up 9 bases; unmatched junction bases: 12. CDR1 and CDR2 (germline): MNHNY, SVGAGI (reference sequence). CDR3 size: 15 residues. CDR3 loop: CASRPTSGLGSEQFF. DNA of the CDR3: TGTGCCAGCAGACCGACTAGCGGTCTTGGTAGTGAGCAGTTCTTC.

This chain links TRBV6-5 with TRBJ2-7; D not certain. Trimming shortened V by 6 bases and J by 2 bases, and 14 bases separated the two germline ends. Germline-derived CDR1 and CDR2 are MNHEY and SVGAGI. CDR3 length: 14 residues. The CDR3 is CASRDPEPPYEQYF. The CDR3 DNA sequence: TGTGCCAGCAGGGATCCGGAACCACCCTACGAGCAGTACTTC.

V and J are TRBV28 and TRBJ2-7; possibly TRBD1 or TRBD2 for D (7 bases each). Trimming left V 3 bases short and J 4 bases short, with 13 bases between. CDR1 and CDR2 (germline): MDHEN, SYDVKM. The CDR3 extends over 14 amino acids. This CDR3 reads CASSLGQGGYEQYF. The CDR3 DNA sequence: TGTGCCAGCAGTTTGGGGCAGGGGGGGTACGAGCAGTACTTC.

This chain links TRBV2 with TRBJ2-3, with TRBD2 identical over 10 bases. This CDR3 is 15 amino acids long. From germline, CDR1 is SNHLY and CDR2 FYNNEI. The V segment lost 5 bases and the J segment 0 bases; nucleotides outside the gene matches: 2. The CDR3 spells CASSPSGGSTDTQYF. DNA for the CDR3: TGTGCCAGCAGTCCTAGCGGGGGAAGCACAGATACGCAGTATTTT.

The CDR3 reads CASSSKGYRDSTYEQYF. CDR3 nucleotides: TGTGCCAGCAGCTCCAAAGGGTACCGGGACAGCACCTACGAGCAGTACTTC. The chain uses TRBV7-9 and TRBJ2-7, with 7 nucleotides matching TRBD1. CDR1 SEHNR and CDR2 FQNEAQ come from the germline V gene (reference sequence). Losses at the gene ends were 4 bases for V and 2 bases for J; bases not matched to a gene: 14. This CDR3 has 17 residues.

The CDR3 region has the DNA TGTGCCAGTAGTATACAGGGGCGGGCGGCTAGCAATCAGCCCCAGCATTTT. Protein sequence: CASSIQGRAASNQPQHF. The chain recombines TRBV19 with TRBJ1-5; weak D call: TRBD1 (6 bases). Per the germline V gene, CDR1 is LNHDA and CDR2 is SQIVND (reference sequence). V was clipped by 2 bases and J by 0 bases, with 14 bases between them. This CDR3 is 17 amino acids long.

The chain couples TRBV28 to TRBJ1-5, with D perhaps matching TRBD1 (6 bases). Trimming shortened V by 4 bases and J by 4 bases, and 14 bases separated the two germline ends. CDR3 length: 15 residues. Germline-derived CDR1 and CDR2 are MDHEN and SYDVKM. The CDR3 here is CASSSAGAGNQPQHF. The CDR3 DNA reads as TGTGCCAGCAGTTCCGCAGGGGCGGGAAATCAGCCCCAGCATTTT.

This clone has more than one count but fewer than ten. This chain connects TRBV28 to TRBJ2-2; D call uncertain. The CDR3 length is 12 residues. Germline V gene data show CDR1 as MDHEN and CDR2 as SYDVKM. V lost 7 bases, J lost 4 bases, and 7 bases lay in between. The CDR3 DNA is TGTGCCAGCATCACTCGCACCGGGGAGCTGTTTTTT. Translating it yields CASITRTGELFF.

This sequence joins TRBV7-9 and TRBJ1-4; D unclear. Looked up from germline, CDR1 is SEHNR and CDR2 is FQNEAQ (reference sequence). This CDR3 spans 15 amino acids. V lost 5 bases and J 8 bases, leaving 18 bases between the germline ends. The CDR3 DNA follows: TGTGCCAGCAGCCCCGGGGTTAGACTCGGGGAAAAACTGTTTTTT. The encoded protein is CASSPGVRLGEKLFF.

The rearrangement uses TRBV2 and TRBJ1-3, with D unresolved. The germline CDR1 and CDR2 sequences are SNHLY and FYNNEI. The CDR3 is 12 amino acids. With 11 bases removed from V and 3 bases from J, the gap between germline ends came to 11 bases. CDR3 in amino acids: CALQLGGNTIYF. CDR3 DNA sequence: TGTGCCTTACAACTGGGTGGAAACACCATATATTTT.

The chain uses TRBV2 and TRBJ2-7, with 9 bases that match TRBD1. V gave up 6 bases and J gave up 9 bases; unmatched junction bases: 9. The CDR3 contains 13 residues. Germline CDR1 SNHLY, CDR2 FYNNEI. The CDR3 nucleotides read TGTGCCAGCAGGCGGGACAGGGATGGTACGCAGTACTTC. This sequence encodes CASRRDRDGTQYF.

This clone turned up a few times. The V call is TRBV6-5, the J call TRBJ1-2; tentative D call: TRBD1 (5 bases). Trimming stripped 8 bases from V and 4 bases from J, with 17 bases between. Per the germline V gene, CDR1 is MNHEY and CDR2 is SVGAGI. This CDR3 has 14 amino acids. The CDR3 here is CASARGATSYGYTF. The CDR3, as DNA: TGTGCCAGCGCTCGAGGGGCGACATCCTATGGCTACACCTTC.

V and J are TRBV7-9 and TRBJ1-1, with TRBD1 matching 8 bases. The CDR3 sequence is 15 residues long. The V gene end was trimmed by 1 base and the J gene end by 4 bases; junction bases not matched to a gene: 5. Germline CDR1 reads SEHNR; CDR2 reads FQNEAQ (reference sequence). As DNA, the CDR3 is TGTGCCAGCAGCTTAGGGCCAGACAGGGGCACTGAAGCTTTCTTT. Its translation: CASSLGPDRGTEAFF.

The chain carries TRBV6-5 and TRBJ1-5; D is undetermined. The CDR3 covers 14 residues. CDR1 and CDR2 from the germline V gene are MNHEY and SVGAGI. V shed 6 bases and J shed 2 bases, with 11 bases lying between them. The CDR3 region is CASSAGNGNQPQHF. The CDR3 DNA reads TGTGCCAGCAGCGCCGGAAATGGCAATCAGCCCCAGCATTTT.

The DNA of the CDR3 is TGTGCCAGCAGGCGACAGGGATGGAGCGAGCAGTACTTC. This codes for CASRRQGWSEQYF. The rearrangement uses TRBV6-4 and TRBJ2-7, with 7 bases matching TRBD1. CDR3 length equals 13 residues. With 6 bases clipped from V and 6 bases from J, the junction kept 8 bases outside the gene matches. Germline V CDR1 and CDR2: MRHNA, SNTAGT.

The rearrangement links TRBV19 to TRBJ1-5; D gene unclear. V was pared by 4 bases and J by 2 bases, with 9 bases between. The germline V gene has CDR1 LNHDA and CDR2 SQIVND (reference sequence). The CDR3 is 14 residues long. The CDR3 coding sequence is TGTGCCAGTAGTACCGACCATGGCAATCAGCCCCAGCATTTT. This translates into CASSTDHGNQPQHF.

The table lists this clone with a few counts. This rearrangement joins TRBV5-1 to TRBJ2-5; D perhaps matches TRBD2 (5 bases). V lost 4 bases, J lost 5 bases, and 21 bases lay in between. CDR1 and CDR2 (germline): SGHRS, YFSETQ. The CDR3 has 16 amino acids. CDR3 DNA: TGCGCCAGCAGCCGTCTTGGTGGGAGCGGTACGGAGACCCAGTACTTC. Its protein is CASSRLGGSGTETQYF.

J is TRBJ2-3 and V is TRBV10-3; D not certain. The CDR3 is made up of 13 amino acids. Trimming left V 3 bases short and J 0 bases short, with 4 bases between. Germline values: CDR1 ENHRY, CDR2 SYGVKD. The CDR3 region has the DNA TGTGCCATCAGTGACTATAGCACAGATACGCAGTATTTT. Amino acid sequence: CAISDYSTDTQYF.

The V and J genes are TRBV7-6 and TRBJ2-3; D not resolved. Germline loops: CDR1 SGHVS, CDR2 FNYEAQ. The CDR3 totals 14 residues. V lost 0 bases and J 0 bases, leaving 4 bases between the germline ends. In DNA, the CDR3 is TGTGCCAGCAGCTTAGCGGGAAGCACAGATACGCAGTATTTT. Its protein product is CASSLAGSTDTQYF.

V gene TRBV9 combines with J gene TRBJ1-6; TRBD1 is a possible D gene (6 bases). The V end lost 3 bases, the J end lost 12 bases, and 16 bases lay between the germline ends. CDR3 size: 14 residues. Germline V gene data show CDR1 as SGDLS and CDR2 as YYNGEE. The CDR3 bases are TGTGCCAGCAGCGCCGGACAGCCTTCTGGACCCCTCCACTTT. It specifies CASSAGQPSGPLHF.

The V and J genes are TRBV7-6 and TRBJ2-5; D uncertain. V was shortened by 1 base and J by 5 bases, with 14 bases between the two germline ends. CDR3 length: 15 amino acids. Germline V gene data show CDR1 as SGHVS and CDR2 as FNYEAQ. CDR3 DNA: TGTGCCAGCAGCTTAGGAGCGACCCCTGGGGAGACCCAGTACTTC. Translating it yields CASSLGATPGETQYF.

This clone occurred once. The rearrangement uses TRBV19 and TRBJ2-2; D is uncertain. Germline-derived CDR1 and CDR2 are LNHDA and SQIVND (reference sequence). V was pared by 4 bases and J by 3 bases, with 15 bases between. The CDR3 has 16 amino acids. The CDR3 here is CASSKGSLRYTGELFF. The CDR3 DNA is TGTGCCAGTAGTAAAGGCTCCTTGAGGTACACCGGGGAGCTGTTTTTT. Supplemented by reference TRBV19 and TRBJ2-2, the full variable domain reads DGGITQSPKYLFRKEGQNVTLSCEQNLNHDAMYWYRQDPGQGLRLIYYSQIVNDFQKGDIAEGYSVSREKKESFPLTVTSAQKNPTAFYLCASSKGSLRYTGELFFGEGSRLTVL.

This chain connects TRBV4-1 to TRBJ2-7; 8 nucleotides line up with TRBD1. V shed 7 bases, J shed 2 bases, and the junction held 10 bases outside the gene matches. Germline loops: CDR1 MGHRA, CDR2 YSYEKL. CDR3 length: 15 residues. CDR3 nucleotide sequence: TGCGCCAGCATGGGGCACGGACAGGGTGCCTACGAGCAGTACTTC. Protein sequence: CASMGHGQGAYEQYF.

About this clone itself: The germline gene is not matched at one end of the junction; a read error may be the cause. The CDR3 bases are TGTGCCAGCAGCTGGGACACGGGCGGGGACTTC. Translated: CASSWDTGGDF. The chain is built from TRBV5-8 and TRBJ2-7, with D tentatively TRBD1 or TRBD2 (6 bases each). Germline V gene lookup returns CDR1 SGHTS and CDR2 YDEGEE. This CDR3 spans 11 amino acids.

CDR3 bases: TGCGCCAGCAGCTTGGACGGCGGAGGGACGACCCAGTACTTC. It yields the protein CASSLDGGGTTQYF. The chain combines TRBV5-1 with TRBJ2-5, with a weak D call TRBD2 (6 bases). Trimming stripped 0 bases from V and 7 bases from J, with 13 bases between. The V gene's germline CDR1 is SGHRS and CDR2 YFSETQ. This CDR3 comprises 14 residues.

The chain couples TRBV11-2 to TRBJ1-2, with D unresolved. The germline CDR1 and CDR2 sequences are SGHAT and FQNNGV. The V gene lost 5 bases and the J gene lost 3 bases, with 10 bases spanning the gap. There are 13 residues in the CDR3. CDR3 nucleotide sequence: TGTGCCAGCAGCCCCGAACTTGACTATGGCTACACCTTC. It codes for CASSPELDYGYTF.

This clone has a single count. V is TRBV5-1 and J is TRBJ2-2; TRBD2 matches at 10 bases. Trimming cost V 1 base and J 9 bases; bases outside gene matches: 12. From germline, CDR1 is SGHRS and CDR2 YFSETQ. The CDR3 runs to 17 residues. Here the CDR3 reads CASSLTPGASGSWELFF. The CDR3 coding sequence is TGCGCCAGCAGCTTGACGCCGGGCGCTAGCGGGAGTTGGGAGCTGTTTTTT.